This entry lists 17 T cell receptor beta chains sequenced from one sample in a study of T cell responses to AZD1222 COVID-19 vaccine. Repertoires were generated with immunoSEQ multiplex PCR, while TCRdb's copy carries only in-frame clones and drops some. The sample holds more than 150,000 clones; about nine tenths are singletons and the top ten take 1.5% to 2.5%. Sequenced material: peripheral blood, taken 28 days after the second AZD1222 dose. The receptor set was obtained from an adult who received the AZD1222 COVID-19 vaccine.

The chain carries TRBV6-1 and TRBJ1-6; 7 bases line up with TRBD1. V lost 2 bases, J lost 2 bases, and 0 bases stayed unmatched. Germline loops: CDR1 MNHNS, CDR2 SASEGT. The CDR3 extends over 15 amino acids. CDR3 DNA sequence: TGTGCCAGCAGTGAACAGGGGGCCTATAATTCACCCCTCCACTTT. Protein product: CASSEQGAYNSPLHF.

V usage is TRBV5-4 and J usage is TRBJ2-4; 7 bases are shared with TRBD1. The V gene end was trimmed by 5 bases and the J gene end by 3 bases; junction bases not matched to a gene: 5. Germline assignment: CDR1 SGHNT and CDR2 YYREEE (reference sequence). The CDR3 spans 14 residues. The DNA for the CDR3 is TGTGCCAGCAGGTCGGGACAGAACAAAAACATTCAGTACTTC. As protein: CASRSGQNKNIQYF.

The chain combines TRBV30 with TRBJ1-1; 7 bases fit TRBD1. Germline CDR1 is GTSNPN and CDR2 is SVGIG (reference sequence). Germline trimming cut 2 bases from V and 11 bases from J; bases unmatched to any gene: 11. This CDR3 has 13 amino acids. In nucleotides, the CDR3 is TGTGCCTGGAGTCGACAGGGCCACTACTCGGCTTTCTTT. Translating gives CAWSRQGHYSAFF.

This chain connects TRBV5-6 to TRBJ2-7; 8 bases are shared with TRBD1. The CDR3 spans 15 residues. Trimming at V came to 4 bases and at J to 5 bases, leaving 11 bases not matched to a gene. Germline V CDR1 and CDR2: SGHDT, YYEEEE. The CDR3 spells CASSPPGQGVHEQYF. As DNA, the CDR3 is TGTGCCAGCAGCCCACCCGGACAGGGAGTCCACGAGCAGTACTTC.

The chain recombines TRBV28 with TRBJ2-2; 11 nucleotides line up with TRBD2. Per germline, CDR1 MDHEN and CDR2 SYDVKM. The CDR3 extends over 16 amino acids. J was trimmed by 3 bases and V by 5 bases; bases with no gene match: 5. CDR3 sequence reads: CASSDLAGGDTGELFF. The CDR3 DNA is TGTGCCAGCAGTGACTTAGCGGGAGGGGACACCGGGGAGCTGTTTTTT.

The gene calls are TRBV12-3 or TRBV12-4 and TRBJ1-1; tentative D call: TRBD1 (6 bases). V was pared by 7 bases and J by 3 bases, with 12 bases between. This CDR3 is built from 13 residues. In nucleotides, the CDR3 is TGTGCCAGCAATCGGGACATGGACACTGAAGCTTTCTTT. Amino acids: CASNRDMDTEAFF.

The chain employs TRBV14 and TRBJ2-3; no reliable D call. The germline gives CDR1 SGHDN, CDR2 FVKESK. CDR3 length equals 14 residues. V was clipped by 0 bases and J by 5 bases, with 9 bases between them. The CDR3 spells CASSQEIRVDTQYF. The CDR3 region has the DNA TGTGCCAGCAGCCAAGAAATCCGTGTAGATACGCAGTATTTT.

V and J are TRBV28 and TRBJ1-5; D remains ambiguous. This CDR3 has 13 residues. Germline-derived CDR1 and CDR2 are MDHEN and SYDVKM. V was trimmed by 6 bases and J by 2 bases, leaving 8 bases between them. The chain's CDR3 is CASSGPGNQPQHF. The CDR3 nucleotides read TGTGCCAGCAGCGGCCCCGGCAATCAGCCCCAGCATTTT.

This clone has just one count. In the same sample, other DNA sequences code for this CDR3. This chain joins TRBV3-1 (or the pseudogene TRBV3-2) and TRBJ2-2, with 10 bases matching TRBD1. CDR1 and CDR2 from the germline V gene are LGHDT and YNNKEL (reference sequence). The junction had 2 bases not matched to a gene; V was cut back by 1 base and J by 6 bases. The CDR3 loop spans 15 amino acids. CDR3 DNA sequence: TGTGCCAGCAGCCAAGGACAGGGGGCGGCCGGGGAGCTGTTTTTT. This encodes CASSQGQGAAGELFF.

The chain is built from TRBV9 and TRBJ2-1; 12 bases line up with TRBD2. The CDR3 extends over 16 amino acids. V dropped 3 bases and J dropped 4; count of bases not matched to a gene: 5. The germline CDR1 and CDR2 sequences are SGDLS and YYNGEE. The CDR3 DNA is TGTGCCAGCAGCGCAGGACTAGCGGGAAAGTACAATGAGCAGTTCTTC. Its protein is CASSAGLAGKYNEQFF.

V gene TRBV6-4 combines with J gene TRBJ1-5; D is unclear. Per the germline V gene, CDR1 is MRHNA and CDR2 is SNTAGT. CDR3 length equals 15 residues. V shed 0 bases and J shed 2 bases, with 8 bases lying between them. CDR3 protein: CASSDSGEGNQPQHF. In DNA form, the CDR3 reads TGTGCCAGCAGTGACTCTGGGGAGGGCAATCAGCCCCAGCATTTT.

The chain carries TRBV2 and TRBJ1-2; the D gene is possibly TRBD1 (5 bases). The CDR3 runs 18 residues. V was pared by 4 bases and J by 2 bases, with 23 bases between. Germline V gene sequence: CDR1 SNHLY, CDR2 FYNNEI. The CDR3 DNA reads as TGTGCCAGCAGTGCGGCCCCTGGGGGGGGGATTGAGAACTATGGCTACACCTTC. It translates to CASSAAPGGGIENYGYTF.

The chain employs TRBV6-5 and TRBJ1-1; D is unresolved. The germline V gene has CDR1 MNHEY and CDR2 SVGAGI. The CDR3 has 14 amino acids. Trimming removed 0 bases from V and 0 bases from J, with 5 bases in between. CDR3 nucleotide sequence: TGTGCCAGCAGTTACTCGGCAGTGAACACTGAAGCTTTCTTT. It translates to CASSYSAVNTEAFF.

The rearrangement joins TRBV5-1 to TRBJ2-7; TRBD2 matches 7 bases. CDR3 length: 11 amino acids. Per germline, CDR1 SGHRS and CDR2 YFSETQ. Trimming cost V 3 bases and J 6 bases; bases outside gene matches: 0. For the CDR3, the DNA is TGCGCCAGCAGCTGGGGGGGCGAGCAGTACTTC. Translated: CASSWGGEQYF.

This sequence joins TRBV14 and TRBJ1-1, with no clear D. Trimming removed 5 bases from V and 0 bases from J, with 7 bases in between. This CDR3 comprises 13 residues. From germline, CDR1 is SGHDN and CDR2 FVKESK. The CDR3 region is CASSYDLNTEAFF. The CDR3 nucleotides read TGTGCCAGCAGCTACGACCTGAACACTGAAGCTTTCTTT. Filled out from reference TRBV14 and TRBJ1-1, the complete variable domain reads EAGVTQFPSHSVIEKGQTVTLRCDPISGHDNLYWYRRVMGKEIKFLLHFVKESKQDESGMPNNRFLAERTGGTYSTLKVQPAELEDSGVYFCASSYDLNTEAFFGQGTRLTVV.

The gene calls are TRBV7-2 and TRBJ2-2; D gene uncertain. This CDR3 is 15 amino acids long. The ends were cut back, 5 bases at V and 4 bases at J, with 14 bases in the middle. From germline, CDR1 is SGHTA and CDR2 FQGNSA. The CDR3 region has the DNA TGTGCCAGCAGCCTGCGTAGTGTCAGCACCGGGGAGCTGTTTTTT. Translation: CASSLRSVSTGELFF.

This clone was counted ten times or more. The rearrangement joins TRBV4-2 to TRBJ2-1; D gene unclear. Between the trimmed V and J ends, which lost 0 bases and 5 bases, there was a span of 8 bases. The CDR3 spans 14 residues. CDR1 and CDR2 (germline): LGHNA, YNFKEQ. CDR3 protein: CASSQDMADNEQFF. Written as DNA, the CDR3 is TGTGCCAGCAGCCAAGATATGGCGGACAATGAGCAGTTCTTC.